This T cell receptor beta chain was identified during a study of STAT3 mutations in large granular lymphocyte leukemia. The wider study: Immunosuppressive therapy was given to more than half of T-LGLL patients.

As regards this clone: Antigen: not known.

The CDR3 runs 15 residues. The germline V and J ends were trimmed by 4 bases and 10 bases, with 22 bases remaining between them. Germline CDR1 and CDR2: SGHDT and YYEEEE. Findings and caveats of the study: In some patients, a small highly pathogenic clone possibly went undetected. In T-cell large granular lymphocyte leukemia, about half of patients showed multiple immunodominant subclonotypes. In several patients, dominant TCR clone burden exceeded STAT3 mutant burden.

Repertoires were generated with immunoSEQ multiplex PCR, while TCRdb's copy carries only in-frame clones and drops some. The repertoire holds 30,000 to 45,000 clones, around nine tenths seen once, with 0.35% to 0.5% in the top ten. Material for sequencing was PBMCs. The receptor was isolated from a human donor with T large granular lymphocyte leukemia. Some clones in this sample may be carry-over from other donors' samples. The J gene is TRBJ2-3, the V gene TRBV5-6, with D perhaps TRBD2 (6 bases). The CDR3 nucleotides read TGTGCCAGCAGCGGGGACTTCCATGGGGGACGGGCGCAGTATTTT. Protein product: CASSGDFHGGRAQYF.